The 14 T cell receptor beta chains given below trace back to one sample, sequenced in a study of patients and donors after allogeneic stem cell transplantation. TCRdb used MiXCR to reprocess the RT-PCR reads, holding one entry per CDR3 protein. The sample shows a few hundred thousand distinct CDR3 sequences, around 40% of them seen only once. Sequences were obtained from blood, either unsorted or a sorted T cell fraction (not recorded which). The receptors come from a human donor who was either an allogeneic HSCT recipient or a stem cell or donor lymphocyte infusion donor (not recorded which). It is not recorded whose cells these are; they may come from a transplant donor.

The chain recombines TRBV12-3 or TRBV12-4 with TRBJ1-4, with D tentatively TRBD1 (5 bases). The germline V and J ends were trimmed by 6 bases and 0 bases, with 17 bases remaining between them. The CDR3 is 17 residues long. The CDR3 region is CASRSRAGNATNEKLFF. In nucleotides, the CDR3 is TGTGCCAGCAGATCCCGCGCAGGGAACGCAACTAATGAAAAACTGTTTTTT.

Here the CDR3 reads CASSLSRRAYNEQFF. The CDR3 region has the DNA TGCGCCAGCAGCTTGTCTCGCAGGGCGTACAATGAGCAGTTCTTC. The chain links TRBV5-1 to TRBJ2-1; TRBD1 is a possible D gene (5 bases). From germline, CDR1 is SGHRS and CDR2 YFSETQ. Deletions cut 1 base from V and 4 bases from J, with 12 bases between. The CDR3 spans 15 residues.

This chain links TRBV18 with TRBJ1-3, with D perhaps matching TRBD1 (6 bases). The V and J ends lost 4 bases and 4 bases respectively, with 8 bases between them. CDR3 length: 13 residues. Germline V gives CDR1 KGHSH, CDR2 LQKENI. The chain's CDR3 is CASSQDSGNTIYF. DNA for the CDR3: TGTGCCAGCTCACAGGACAGCGGAAACACCATATATTTT.

The rearrangement uses TRBV5-1 and TRBJ1-6; weak D call: TRBD1 (5 bases). Between the trimmed V and J ends, which lost 1 base and 7 bases, there was a span of 12 bases. This CDR3 has 15 residues. CDR1 is SGHRS, CDR2 YFSETQ, per germline. CDR3 protein: CASSLNQGTNSPLHF. CDR3 DNA sequence: TGCGCCAGCAGCTTGAATCAGGGCACCAATTCACCCCTCCACTTT.

The chain combines TRBV9 with TRBJ1-2; D is perhaps TRBD1 (6 bases). This CDR3 spans 15 amino acids. The V and J ends lost 4 bases and 3 bases respectively, with 16 bases between them. Germline V gene data show CDR1 as SGDLS and CDR2 as YYNGEE. As DNA, the CDR3 is TGTGCCAGCAGCCCCCATCCGGAGGGGGACTATGGCTACACCTTC. Residues: CASSPHPEGDYGYTF.

This clonotype has ten or more counts. This chain uses TRBV7-9 with TRBJ1-1; 7 bases agree with TRBD1. The CDR3 extends over 17 amino acids. Germline lookup yields CDR1 SEHNR and CDR2 FQNEAQ (reference sequence). Losses at the gene ends were 1 base for V and 6 bases for J; bases not matched to a gene: 14. CDR3 region: CASSLDRSGGLNPEAFF. For the CDR3, the DNA is TGTGCCAGCAGCTTAGACCGCTCAGGGGGGTTGAATCCTGAAGCTTTCTTT.

V usage is TRBV7-9 and J usage is TRBJ1-6; D is undetermined. V gave up 4 bases and J gave up 0 bases, with 4 bases separating them. The CDR3 is 14 residues long. The V gene's germline CDR1 is SEHNR and CDR2 FQNEAQ (reference sequence). CDR3 in amino acids: CASSSPSYNSPLHF. DNA for the CDR3: TGTGCCAGCAGCTCGCCCTCCTATAATTCACCCCTCCACTTT.

The V and J genes are TRBV4-1 and TRBJ2-7, with D uncertain. In germline, CDR1 is MGHRA, CDR2 YSYEKL. This CDR3 has 15 residues. Deletions cut 4 bases from V and 2 bases from J, with 15 bases between. As DNA, the CDR3 is TGCGCCAGCAGCCGGCAGGCAGCCGGACCCTACGAGCAGTACTTC. It codes for CASSRQAAGPYEQYF.

In its sample, this clonotype was seen a few times. The chain carries TRBV5-5 and TRBJ1-2, with 7 bases that match TRBD1. Germline V gene lookup returns CDR1 SGHKS and CDR2 YYEKEE (reference sequence). The J segment lost 2 bases and the V segment lost 8 bases, leaving 12 bases of the junction unmatched. The CDR3 runs to 15 residues. In DNA form, the CDR3 reads TGTGCCAGTACATTTCGACAGGGACGAAACTATGGCTACACCTTC. Translation: CASTFRQGRNYGYTF.

The chain has TRBV5-1 and TRBJ2-5, with no clear D. CDR1 is SGHRS and CDR2 is YFSETQ in the germline V gene. This CDR3 contains 16 residues. The V gene lost 3 bases and the J gene lost 4 bases, with 19 bases spanning the gap. The CDR3 here is CASSYSTRTGPETQYF. The CDR3 coding sequence is TGCGCCAGCAGCTACTCGACTCGGACCGGCCCAGAGACCCAGTACTTC.

The chain combines TRBV7-8 with TRBJ1-5; TRBD1 matches 7 bases. Germline V CDR1 and CDR2: SGHVS, FQNEAQ. The CDR3 runs 13 residues. V trimming: 3 bases; J trimming: 11 bases; junction bases outside the gene matches: 7. In nucleotides, the CDR3 is TGTGCCAGCAGCTTCGACAGGGATAAGGCCCAGCATTTT. It codes for CASSFDRDKAQHF.

The rearrangement joins TRBV25-1 to TRBJ2-3; 9 bases align to TRBD2. V was clipped by 5 bases and J by 1 base; unmatched bases: 4. Germline loops: CDR1 MGHDK, CDR2 SYGVNS. The CDR3 has 15 residues. The CDR3 spells CASSPPSGGTDTQYF. As DNA, the CDR3 is TGTGCCAGCAGTCCCCCTAGCGGGGGCACAGATACGCAGTATTTT.

This clonotype was seen a few times. V gene TRBV12-3 or TRBV12-4 combines with J gene TRBJ1-6, with D uncertain. V lost 1 base and J lost 10, with 8 bases in between. The CDR3 is 13 residues long. CDR3 DNA: TGTGCCAGCAGTTTAGGAGACACCTCACCCCTCCACTTT. Protein: CASSLGDTSPLHF.

This clonotype occurred a few times. J is TRBJ1-2 and V is TRBV20-1; possibly TRBD1 for D (6 bases). V lost 2 bases to trimming and J lost 0 bases, with 10 bases between them. CDR3 length equals 14 residues. Germline CDR1 DFQATT, CDR2 SNEGSKA (reference sequence). CDR3 residues: CSARYRDPNYGYTF. In DNA form, the CDR3 reads TGCAGTGCTAGATACAGGGACCCTAACTATGGCTACACCTTC.